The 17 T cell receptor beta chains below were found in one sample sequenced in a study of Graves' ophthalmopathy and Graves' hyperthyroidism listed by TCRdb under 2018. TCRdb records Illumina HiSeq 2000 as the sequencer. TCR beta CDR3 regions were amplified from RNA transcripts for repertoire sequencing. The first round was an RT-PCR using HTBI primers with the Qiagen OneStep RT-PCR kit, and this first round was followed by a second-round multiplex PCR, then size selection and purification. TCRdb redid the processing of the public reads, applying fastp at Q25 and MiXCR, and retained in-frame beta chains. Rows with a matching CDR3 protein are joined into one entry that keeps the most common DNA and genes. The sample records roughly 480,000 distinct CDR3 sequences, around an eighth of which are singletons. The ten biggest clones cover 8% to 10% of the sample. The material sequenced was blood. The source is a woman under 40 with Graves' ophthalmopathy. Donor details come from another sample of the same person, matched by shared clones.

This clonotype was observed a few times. The chain's CDR3 is CASSEGQGVTRSPLHF. The CDR3 DNA reads as TGTGCCAGCAGCGAGGGACAGGGAGTAACTCGTTCACCCCTCCACTTT. The genes are TRBV3-1 and TRBJ1-6; TRBD1 agrees at 9 bases. Germline loops: CDR1 LGHDT, CDR2 YNNKEL (reference sequence). V lost 5 bases, J lost 9 bases, and 11 bases stayed unmatched. The CDR3 spans 16 residues.

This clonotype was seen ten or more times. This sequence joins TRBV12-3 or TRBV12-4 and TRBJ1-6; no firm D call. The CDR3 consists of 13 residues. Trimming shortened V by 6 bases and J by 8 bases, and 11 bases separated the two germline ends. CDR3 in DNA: TGTGCCAGCAGGAAGCAGTGGGATTCACCCCTCCACTTT. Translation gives CASRKQWDSPLHF.

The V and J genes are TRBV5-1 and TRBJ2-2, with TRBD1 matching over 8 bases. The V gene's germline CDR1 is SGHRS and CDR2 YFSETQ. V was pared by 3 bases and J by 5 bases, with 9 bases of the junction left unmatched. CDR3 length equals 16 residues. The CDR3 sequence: CASSSNPGGWTGELFF. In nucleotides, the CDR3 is TGCGCCAGCAGCTCGAACCCAGGGGGCTGGACCGGGGAGCTGTTTTTT.

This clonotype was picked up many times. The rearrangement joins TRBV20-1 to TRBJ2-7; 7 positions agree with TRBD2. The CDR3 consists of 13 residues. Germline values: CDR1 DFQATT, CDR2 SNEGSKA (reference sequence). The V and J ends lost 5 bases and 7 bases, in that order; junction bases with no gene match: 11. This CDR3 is CSAEAGAAKEQYF. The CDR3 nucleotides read TGCAGTGCTGAGGCGGGAGCCGCTAAGGAGCAGTACTTC.

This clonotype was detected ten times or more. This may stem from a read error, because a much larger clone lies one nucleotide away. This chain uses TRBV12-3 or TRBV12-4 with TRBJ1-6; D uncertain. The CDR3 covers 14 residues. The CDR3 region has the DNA TGTGCCAGCAGGCCAGCGGTCGCAGGTTCACACCTCCACTTT. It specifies CASRPAVAGSHLHF.

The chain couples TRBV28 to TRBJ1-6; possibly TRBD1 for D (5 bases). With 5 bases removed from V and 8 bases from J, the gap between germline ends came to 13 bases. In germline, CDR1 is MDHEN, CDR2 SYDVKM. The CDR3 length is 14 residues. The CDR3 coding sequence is TGTGCCAGCAGTCTCTCAGGGACCTATTCACCCCTCCACTTT. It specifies CASSLSGTYSPLHF.

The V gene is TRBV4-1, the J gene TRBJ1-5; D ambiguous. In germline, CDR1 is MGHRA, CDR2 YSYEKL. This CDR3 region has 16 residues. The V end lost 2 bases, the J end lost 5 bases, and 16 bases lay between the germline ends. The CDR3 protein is CASSQSPAFKDQPQHF. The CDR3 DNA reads TGCGCCAGCAGCCAAAGCCCAGCCTTCAAGGATCAGCCCCAGCATTTT.

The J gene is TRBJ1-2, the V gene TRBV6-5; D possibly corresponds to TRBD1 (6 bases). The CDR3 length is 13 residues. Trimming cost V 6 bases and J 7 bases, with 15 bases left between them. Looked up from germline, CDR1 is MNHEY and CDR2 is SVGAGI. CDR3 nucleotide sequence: TGTGCCAGCAGCTTAAAACAGGGATTTGGCTACACCTTC. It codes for CASSLKQGFGYTF.

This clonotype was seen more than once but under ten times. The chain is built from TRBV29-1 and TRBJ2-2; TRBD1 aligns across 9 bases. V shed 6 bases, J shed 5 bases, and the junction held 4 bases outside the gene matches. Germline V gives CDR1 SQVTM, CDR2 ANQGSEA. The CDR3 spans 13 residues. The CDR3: CSVQGAQTGELFF. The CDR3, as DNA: TGCAGCGTACAGGGGGCGCAGACCGGGGAGCTGTTTTTT.

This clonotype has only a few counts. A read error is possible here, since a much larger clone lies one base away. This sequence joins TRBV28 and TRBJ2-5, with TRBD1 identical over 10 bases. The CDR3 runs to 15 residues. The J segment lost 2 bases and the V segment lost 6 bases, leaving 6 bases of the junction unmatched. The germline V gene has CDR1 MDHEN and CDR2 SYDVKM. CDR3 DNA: TGTGCCAGCAGCACCGGGACAGGGGTGCAAGAGACCCAGTACTTC. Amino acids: CASSTGTGVQETQYF.

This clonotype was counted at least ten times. The CDR3 is CASSLRGTDLKETQYF. CDR3 DNA: TGTGCCAGCAGCTTACGAGGGACAGACTTAAAAGAGACCCAGTACTTC. The chain links TRBV13 to TRBJ2-5; 7 bases align to TRBD1. The V gene's germline CDR1 is PRHDT and CDR2 FYEKMQ (reference sequence). J gave up 3 bases and V 2 bases, and 9 bases lay outside the gene matches. The length of the CDR3 is 16 residues. Looking up the rest from reference TRBV13 and TRBJ2-5 gives the full variable domain: AAGVIQSPRHLIKEKRETATLKCYPIPRHDTVYWYQQGPGQDPQFLISFYEKMQSDKGSIPDRFSAQQFSDYHSELNMSSLELGDSALYFCASSLRGTDLKETQYFGPGTRLLVL.

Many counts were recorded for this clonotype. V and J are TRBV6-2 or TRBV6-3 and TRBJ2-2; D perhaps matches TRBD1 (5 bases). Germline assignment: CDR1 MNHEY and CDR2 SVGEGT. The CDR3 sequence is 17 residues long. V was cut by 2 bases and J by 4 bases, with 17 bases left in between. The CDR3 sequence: CASSYVHRQSFTGELFF. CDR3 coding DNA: TGTGCCAGCAGTTACGTACATCGACAGTCTTTCACCGGGGAGCTGTTTTTT.

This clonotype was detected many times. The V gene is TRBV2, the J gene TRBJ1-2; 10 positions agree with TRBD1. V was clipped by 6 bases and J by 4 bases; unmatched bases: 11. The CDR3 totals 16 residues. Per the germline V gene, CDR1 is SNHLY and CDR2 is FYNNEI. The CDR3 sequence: CASRADGTGVAYGYTF. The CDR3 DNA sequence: TGTGCCAGCAGGGCCGACGGGACAGGGGTGGCCTATGGCTACACCTTC.

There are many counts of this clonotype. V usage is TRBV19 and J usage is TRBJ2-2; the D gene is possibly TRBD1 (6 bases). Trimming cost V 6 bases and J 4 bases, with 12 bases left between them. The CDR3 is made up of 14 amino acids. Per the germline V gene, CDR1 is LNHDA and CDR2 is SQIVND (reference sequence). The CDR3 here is CASSDRHPTGELFF. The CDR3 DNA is TGTGCCAGTAGCGACAGGCACCCCACCGGGGAGCTGTTTTTT.

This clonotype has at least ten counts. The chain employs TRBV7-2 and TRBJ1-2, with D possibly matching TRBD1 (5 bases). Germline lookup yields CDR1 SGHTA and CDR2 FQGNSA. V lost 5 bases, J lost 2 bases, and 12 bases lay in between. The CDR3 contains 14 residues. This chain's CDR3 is CASSPDSDNYGYTF. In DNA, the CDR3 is TGTGCCAGCAGCCCAGACAGTGACAACTATGGCTACACCTTC.

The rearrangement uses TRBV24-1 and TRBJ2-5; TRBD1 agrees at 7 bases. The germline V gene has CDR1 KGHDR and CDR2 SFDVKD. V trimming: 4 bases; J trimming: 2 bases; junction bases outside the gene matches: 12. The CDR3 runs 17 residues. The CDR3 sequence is CATSEFSWDRQQETQYF. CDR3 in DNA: TGTGCCACCAGTGAGTTTTCTTGGGACAGACAACAAGAGACCCAGTACTTC.

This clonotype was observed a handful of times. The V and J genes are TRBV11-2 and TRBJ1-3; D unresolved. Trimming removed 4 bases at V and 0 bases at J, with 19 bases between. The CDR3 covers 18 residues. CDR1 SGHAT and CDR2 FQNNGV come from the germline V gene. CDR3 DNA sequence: TGTGCCAGCAGCTCGAACTGGCCGCGTCGAGTCTCTGGAAACACCATATATTTT. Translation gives CASSSNWPRRVSGNTIYF.